The clone carrying this T cell receptor (beta chain) was counted a single time. The antigen remains unidentified. A far larger clone is one base from this, pointing to a likely read error. Time point defined: newly diagnosed GD, antithyroid drugs for less than 3 months. PBMC RNA was the source of the TCR library. Relying on iRepertoire HTBI primers and Arm-PCR of CDR3 regions, the team built TCR beta libraries. As originally analysed: Sequenced samples collectively carried 62 TRBV and 14 TRBJ segments. TCRdb called the multiplex PCR reads again in MiXCR, with one record for every CDR3 protein. These V and J calls derive from TCRdb rather than the authors' analysis. This repertoire shows about 370,000 distinct CDR3 sequences, about 16% found once; its top ten account for approximately 22%. This sample was included in a study of regulatory T cells in long-lasting Graves disease. The germline CDR1 and CDR2 sequences are SGHNT and YENEEA. The CDR3 length is 15 residues.

The study, taken as a whole, reports: With under 3,500 shared public clonotypes, persistent patients exceeded new patients, who shared about 1,000. Persistent disease exhibited a predilection for TRBV28, TRBJ1-2 and TRBJ2-5.

V and J are TRBV11-3 and TRBJ1-3; no clear D gene. This TCR was sampled from a female donor with Graves disease. Material: peripheral blood mononuclear cells (PBMCs), obtained at new diagnosis, from a patient treated with antithyroid drugs. For the CDR3, the DNA is TGTGCCTGCAGTTTGGCCTCGGGGTCTGGAAACACCATATATTTT. Its translation is CACSLASGSGNTIYF.